A single sample gave rise to the 28 T cell receptor beta chains below, sequenced in a study of STAT5B mutations in CD4+ large granular lymphocyte leukemia. Profiling relied on immunoSEQ multiplex PCR, and the TCRdb table lists in-frame clones only, not all of them. Of 35,000 or so clones in the sample, 69% were seen once. Input material: CD4+ T cells from blood buffy coats. These receptors were obtained from a human donor in good health.

The table lists this clone with a few counts. The chain joins TRBV6-6 to TRBJ1-5; TRBD1 matches 11 bases. V was clipped by 4 bases and J by 6 bases; unmatched bases: 5. Per the germline V gene, CDR1 is MNHNY and CDR2 is SVGAGI (reference sequence). CDR3 size: 15 residues. The CDR3 loop is CASSSGQGASQPQHF. The CDR3 DNA sequence: TGTGCCAGCAGTTCCGGACAGGGGGCGAGTCAGCCCCAGCATTTT.

The chain recombines TRBV30 with TRBJ1-5, with 7 bases fitting TRBD1. V lost 2 bases and J lost 3; bases outside the gene matches: 4. The CDR3 is made up of 14 amino acids. The germline gives CDR1 GTSNPN, CDR2 SVGIG (reference sequence). This chain's CDR3 is CAWSRTGSNQPQHF. As DNA, the CDR3 is TGTGCCTGGAGTCGGACAGGCTCCAATCAGCCCCAGCATTTT.

The chain combines TRBV10-3 with TRBJ1-1, with D tentatively TRBD1 (6 bases). CDR3 length: 13 residues. Germline loops: CDR1 ENHRY, CDR2 SYGVKD. Trimming pared 7 bases from V and 4 bases from J, leaving 13 bases between. CDR3 residues: CAIKLTGSTEAFF. CDR3 nucleotides: TGTGCCATCAAACTAACAGGGAGCACTGAAGCTTTCTTT.

This rearrangement joins TRBV4-2 to TRBJ2-1, with a tentative D call TRBD1 (6 bases). Germline loops: CDR1 LGHNA, CDR2 YNFKEQ. This CDR3 has 12 amino acids. Trimming removed 5 bases at V and 15 bases at J, with 17 bases between. This CDR3 is CASSLRQDLPFF. CDR3 in DNA: TGTGCCAGCAGCTTACGACAGGATCTCCCGTTCTTC.

The J gene is TRBJ1-2, the V gene TRBV23-1; no firm D call. TRBV23-1 is an open reading frame whose function is uncertain. CDR3 length: 14 amino acids. V shed 9 bases and J shed 4 bases, with 18 bases lying between them. CDR3 nucleotide sequence: TGCGCCAGACCTCATAACGTCGGAGCCTATGGCTACACCTTC. This translates into CARPHNVGAYGYTF.

This rearrangement joins TRBV28 to TRBJ2-1; no firm D call. CDR3 length: 13 amino acids. The V and J ends lost 6 bases and 1 base respectively, with 7 bases between them. Germline values: CDR1 MDHEN, CDR2 SYDVKM. The CDR3 loop is CASRLISYNEQFF. The CDR3 DNA is TGTGCCAGCAGGCTGATTTCCTACAATGAGCAGTTCTTC.

V is TRBV28 and J is TRBJ2-7; D tentatively fits TRBD1 or TRBD2 (6 bases each). There are 14 residues in the CDR3. Germline lookup yields CDR1 MDHEN and CDR2 SYDVKM. Between the trimmed V and J ends, which lost 7 bases and 0 bases, there was a span of 13 bases. CDR3 sequence reads: CASTQGGLSYEQYF. The CDR3 DNA follows: TGTGCCAGCACCCAAGGGGGGCTCTCCTACGAGCAGTACTTC. Full variable domain (outside the CDR3, taken from reference TRBV28 and TRBJ2-7): DVKVTQSSRYLVKRTGEKVFLECVQDMDHENMFWYRQDPGLGLRLIYFSYDVKMKEKGDIPEGYSVSREKKERFSLILESASTNQTSMYLCASTQGGLSYEQYFGPGTRLTVT.

The chain joins TRBV7-9 to TRBJ1-2; D gene uncertain. CDR1 SEHNR and CDR2 FQNEAQ come from the germline V gene (reference sequence). V shed 0 bases and J shed 8 bases, with 7 bases lying between them. The CDR3 is made up of 12 amino acids. In DNA form, the CDR3 reads TGTGCCAGCAGCTTAGCGGTCGAGGGCTACACCTTC. This translates into CASSLAVEGYTF.

This clone was observed a handful of times. The V call is TRBV28, the J call TRBJ1-2, with a possible D match to TRBD1 (5 bases). From germline, CDR1 is MDHEN and CDR2 SYDVKM. The CDR3 has 13 amino acids. V lost 6 bases, J lost 1 base, and 9 bases lay in between. The CDR3 DNA follows: TGTGCCAGCAGGCGAGACAGTAACTATGGCTACACCTTC. Translated, it gives CASRRDSNYGYTF.

A few counts support this clone. The chain links TRBV10-3 to TRBJ1-2; no clear D. The CDR3 covers 12 residues. Germline lookup yields CDR1 ENHRY and CDR2 SYGVKD. V was clipped by 4 bases and J by 0 bases, with 3 bases between them. The CDR3 sequence: CAISVANYGYTF. The CDR3 nucleotides are TGTGCCATCAGTGTCGCTAACTATGGCTACACCTTC.

The chain joins TRBV18 to TRBJ2-5; D is unresolved. V was clipped by 4 bases and J by 2 bases, with 11 bases between them. Germline V CDR1 and CDR2: KGHSH, LQKENI. This CDR3 has 14 amino acids. The CDR3 bases are TGTGCCAGCTCACGGATGACTGAACAAGAGACCCAGTACTTC. Protein: CASSRMTEQETQYF.

The chain couples TRBV30 to TRBJ1-3; weak D call: TRBD1 (6 bases). Germline values: CDR1 GTSNPN, CDR2 SVGIG (reference sequence). Trimming took 2 bases from V and 1 from J, leaving 12 bases between them. This CDR3 is built from 15 residues. The DNA for the CDR3 is TGTGCCTGGAGTTTGGGGGGGCTATCTGGAAACACCATATATTTT. Amino acid sequence: CAWSLGGLSGNTIYF.

V gene TRBV11-2 combines with J gene TRBJ2-7, with 7 positions matching TRBD1. The V segment lost 0 bases and the J segment 3 bases; nucleotides outside the gene matches: 11. This CDR3 spans 17 amino acids. Germline V lookup: CDR1 SGHAT, CDR2 FQNNGV. Written as DNA, the CDR3 is TGTGCCAGCAGCTTAGACCGGGGACAGAGGATTCTCTACGAGCAGTACTTC. It encodes CASSLDRGQRILYEQYF.

The genes are TRBV5-1 and TRBJ2-3, with D tentatively TRBD1 (6 bases). V lost 3 bases, J lost 3 bases, and 8 bases lay in between. The CDR3 length is 13 residues. CDR1 is SGHRS, CDR2 YFSETQ, per germline. The CDR3 DNA reads TGCGCCAGCAGCTGGGACATTACAGATACGCAGTATTTT. Protein product: CASSWDITDTQYF.

V usage is TRBV5-4 and J usage is TRBJ2-1; a possible D gene is TRBD2 (7 bases). Germline CDR1 reads SGHNT; CDR2 reads YYREEE (reference sequence). The CDR3 spans 17 residues. Trimming cost V 5 bases and J 7 bases, with 25 bases left between them. Written as DNA, the CDR3 is TGTGCCAGCAGTCCTCCCACCGGGGGGCCTAATGAGAATGAGCAGTTCTTC. It codes for CASSPPTGGPNENEQFF.

The chain couples TRBV9 to TRBJ2-7, with TRBD2 matching over 9 bases. The germline gives CDR1 SGDLS, CDR2 YYNGEE. The V and J ends lost 3 bases and 6 bases, in that order; junction bases with no gene match: 10. There are 15 residues in the CDR3. As DNA, the CDR3 is TGTGCCAGCAGCGAGACGGGACTAGCCCCGACCGAGCAGTACTTC. As protein: CASSETGLAPTEQYF. Filled out from reference TRBV9 and TRBJ2-7, the complete variable domain reads DSGVTQTPKHLITATGQRVTLRCSPRSGDLSVYWYQQSLDQGLQFLIQYYNGEERAKGNILERFSAQQFPDLHSELNLSSLELGDSALYFCASSETGLAPTEQYFGPGTRLTVT.

The chain recombines TRBV5-5 with TRBJ1-1, with no clear D. V was clipped by 4 bases and J by 4 bases, with 11 bases between them. Germline V lookup: CDR1 SGHKS, CDR2 YYEKEE (reference sequence). CDR3 length: 13 residues. For the CDR3, the DNA is TGTGCCAGCAGCCCCACGGTCAGCACTGAAGCTTTCTTT. Its protein is CASSPTVSTEAFF.

V is TRBV19 and J is TRBJ1-2; tentatively, D is TRBD1 (6 bases). Germline V gene sequence: CDR1 LNHDA, CDR2 SQIVND (reference sequence). V dropped 4 bases and J dropped 2 bases, with 14 bases sitting between them. The CDR3 spans 15 residues. The CDR3 protein is CASSTPSTGNYGYTF. In nucleotides, the CDR3 is TGTGCCAGTAGTACCCCTTCAACAGGGAACTATGGCTACACCTTC.

The chain couples TRBV4-2 to TRBJ1-2; D not resolved. The CDR3 totals 15 residues. CDR1 LGHNA and CDR2 YNFKEQ come from the germline V gene. The germline V and J ends were trimmed by 0 bases and 4 bases, with 12 bases remaining between them. The CDR3 region has the DNA TGTGCCAGCAGCCAAGAGGTGGATAAGGGCTATGGCTACACCTTC. Encoded protein: CASSQEVDKGYGYTF.

The V call is TRBV18, the J call TRBJ1-1; D perhaps matches TRBD1 (6 bases). CDR1 KGHSH and CDR2 LQKENI come from the germline V gene. The CDR3 extends over 14 amino acids. V lost 2 bases and J 4 bases, leaving 11 bases between the germline ends. The CDR3 here is CASSPGGWGTEAFF. The DNA of the CDR3 is TGTGCCAGCTCACCAGGGGGCTGGGGCACTGAAGCTTTCTTT.

The chain uses TRBV7-9 and TRBJ2-5; 7 nucleotides match TRBD2. This CDR3 region has 15 residues. V lost 5 bases, J lost 1 base, and 7 bases stayed unmatched. CDR1 and CDR2 from the germline V gene are SEHNR and FQNEAQ (reference sequence). The DNA of the CDR3 is TGTGCCAGCAGCCCCCTAAGCGGGACCCAAGAGACCCAGTACTTC. Translating it yields CASSPLSGTQETQYF. The full variable domain, its missing parts supplied by reference TRBV7-9 and TRBJ2-5, is DTGVSQNPRHKITKRGQNVTFRCDPISEHNRLYWYRQTLGQGPEFLTYFQNEAQLEKSRLLSDRFSAERPKGSFSTLEIQRTEQGDSAMYLCASSPLSGTQETQYFGPGTRLLVL.

This CDR3 reads CASSPWRGGGNQPQHF. The CDR3 DNA follows: TGTGCCAGCAGTCCCTGGAGGGGGGGCGGCAATCAGCCCCAGCATTTT. The chain is built from TRBV27 and TRBJ1-5; a weak D match, TRBD1 (6 bases). V was trimmed by 5 bases and J by 2 bases, leaving 16 bases between them. The CDR3 has 16 residues. Germline CDR1 MNHEY, CDR2 SMNVEV (reference sequence).

V and J are TRBV7-2 and TRBJ2-3; the D gene is possibly TRBD2 (7 bases). The V gene lost 0 bases and the J gene lost 2 bases, with 9 bases spanning the gap. Germline CDR1 reads SGHTA; CDR2 reads FQGNSA. CDR3 length: 15 residues. The CDR3 protein is CASSLAGGPTDTQYF. CDR3 in DNA: TGTGCCAGCAGCTTAGCGGGGGGGCCCACAGATACGCAGTATTTT. Full variable domain (remainder filled in from reference TRBV7-2 and TRBJ2-3): GAGVSQSPSNKVTEKGKDVELRCDPISGHTALYWYRQSLGQGLEFLIYFQGNSAPDKSGLPSDRFSAERTGGSVSTLTIQRTQQEDSAVYLCASSLAGGPTDTQYFGPGTRLTVL.

The V call is TRBV9, the J call TRBJ2-7; 9 bases are shared with TRBD1. Germline-derived CDR1 and CDR2 are SGDLS and YYNGEE. CDR3 length equals 16 residues. V was clipped by 0 bases and J by 3 bases; unmatched bases: 7. CDR3 sequence: CASSVGGTGSGYEQYF. DNA for the CDR3: TGTGCCAGCAGCGTAGGGGGGACAGGGTCGGGCTACGAGCAGTACTTC.

The chain links TRBV6-5 to TRBJ2-5; TRBD2 aligns across 7 bases. With V trimmed by 6 bases and J by 4 bases, 5 bases remained unmatched. The CDR3 is 13 residues long. Germline assignment: CDR1 MNHEY and CDR2 SVGAGI. The CDR3, as DNA: TGTGCCAGCAGATCCAGCGGGGCAGAGACCCAGTACTTC. As protein: CASRSSGAETQYF.

The chain uses TRBV5-8 and TRBJ2-6; D could derive from TRBD1 or TRBD2 (6 bases each). Germline CDR1 and CDR2: SGHTS and YDEGEE. V lost 0 bases and J lost 4, with 11 bases in between. The CDR3 runs 16 residues. The CDR3 DNA reads as TGTGCCAGCAGCTTGGTGTCGGGGGCAGGGGCCAACGTCCTGACTTTC. Translating gives CASSLVSGAGANVLTF.

This clone was recorded a few times. V gene TRBV7-2 combines with J gene TRBJ1-5; maybe TRBD1 (5 bases). V was pared by 2 bases and J by 4 bases, with 9 bases between. The CDR3 length is 14 residues. CDR1 and CDR2 from the germline V gene are SGHTA and FQGNSA. The CDR3 DNA follows: TGTGCCAGCAGCTTAAGAGGGACGAATCAGCCCCAGCATTTT. Protein product: CASSLRGTNQPQHF.

The gene calls are TRBV9 and TRBJ1-3; unclear D gene. The CDR3 spans 15 residues. V lost 3 bases to trimming and J lost 6 bases, with 16 bases between them. The germline V gene encodes CDR1 SGDLS and CDR2 YYNGEE. CDR3 sequence reads: CASSAVSGRSNTIYF. CDR3 in DNA: TGTGCCAGCAGCGCAGTTAGCGGGCGTTCAAACACCATATATTTT.